This T cell receptor (beta chain) was retrieved from a study of blood T cells in healthy people across ages. The CDR3 loop spans 15 amino acids. V gave up 5 bases and J gave up 9 bases, with 20 bases separating them. Germline lookup yields CDR1 LGHDT and CDR2 YNNKEL (reference sequence). Turning to this clonotype: The antigen is unknown.

Study results and caveats: Changes in expanded clonotypes were possibly confounded, as the CMV status of donors was unknown. Diversity of TCR beta per million T cells declined in a roughly linear way with age.

A second PCR, run for roughly 7 to 12 cycles, used a sample-barcoded 5' primer plus a J-beta primer mix. Every cDNA was tagged by a template-switch adaptor with 12 random nucleotides. A single record per CDR3 protein comes from TCRdb applying MiXCR to the 5' RACE reads. The sample holds hundreds of thousands of distinct CDR3 sequences, 40% to 50% seen once. Total RNA, at least 5 micrograms per sample, was extracted from PBMCs. V and J are TRBV3-1 and TRBJ2-1; D is perhaps TRBD1 (5 bases). The source of this sequence is a man in his fifties or sixties in good health. What was sequenced was blood. CDR3 in DNA: TGTGCCAGCAGCTTCGAACAGGAATCTTTGGGTGAGCAGTTCTTC. Protein sequence: CASSFEQESLGEQFF.